This T cell receptor beta chain was recorded in a study of cytomegalovirus exposure and HLA in healthy donors. Study-wide results and limits: Subsequent analysis of the 120 or so validation repertoires found a tendency for first-cohort TCR clusters to co-occur.

While the first cohort had around 700 subjects, the donors belonged to the separate validation cohort of about 130 subjects. TCRdb's copy holds only in-frame clones and misses some; the assay was immunoSEQ multiplex PCR. In the table there are approximately 200,000 clones, roughly 77% of which are singletons. Germline CDR1 reads LNHNV; CDR2 reads YYDKDF (reference sequence). Trimming removed 4 bases from V and 4 bases from J; junction bases left unmatched: 4. There are 15 residues in the CDR3. Turning to this clone: The antigen remains unidentified.

This chain links TRBV15 with TRBJ2-1; 10 bases line up with TRBD1. Input material: PBMCs. The clonotype was recovered from a woman aged 25 to 39 in good health and CMV-seronegative. CDR3 sequence (DNA): TGTGCCACCAGCAAAGGGACAGGGGTTTACAATGAGCAGTTCTTC. It yields the protein CATSKGTGVYNEQFF.